These 31 T cell receptor beta chains came from one sample sequenced in a study of T cell changes during pregnancy in multiple sclerosis. Produced via immunoSEQ multiplex PCR; TCRdb's table is partial and in-frame only. The sample holds approximately 120,000 clones, about 95% seen once. Sample: peripheral blood, taken after pregnancy. The origin of the receptors is a female donor with multiple sclerosis, enrolled in a pregnancy study.

The chain uses TRBV27 and TRBJ2-3, with D possibly TRBD1 on 7 matching bases. Between the trimmed V and J ends, which lost 2 bases and 3 bases, there was a span of 18 bases. The CDR3 consists of 17 residues. Germline V gene lookup returns CDR1 MNHEY and CDR2 SMNVEV (reference sequence). This chain's CDR3 is CASSLTSRRGHTDTQYF. The CDR3 nucleotides are TGTGCCAGCAGTTTAACTAGTCGGAGGGGGCATACAGATACGCAGTATTTT.

The chain recombines TRBV5-1 with TRBJ2-1, with TRBD2 identical over 10 bases. The CDR3 consists of 17 residues. Trimming took 0 bases from V and 0 from J; bases not matched to a gene: 3. Germline assignment: CDR1 SGHRS and CDR2 YFSETQ. This CDR3 is CASSLVASGSSYNEQFF. CDR3 coding DNA: TGCGCCAGCAGCTTGGTAGCTAGCGGGAGCTCCTACAATGAGCAGTTCTTC. Complete variable domain (other parts from reference TRBV5-1 and TRBJ2-1): KAGVTQTPRYLIKTRGQQVTLSCSPISGHRSVSWYQQTPGQGLQFLFEYFSETQRNKGNFPGRFSGRQFSNSRSEMNVSTLELGDSALYLCASSLVASGSSYNEQFFGPGTRLTVL.

V is TRBV5-1 and J is TRBJ2-2, with 11 positions matching TRBD1. Germline V gives CDR1 SGHRS, CDR2 YFSETQ. This CDR3 is built from 16 residues. Trimming cost V 4 bases and J 6 bases; bases outside gene matches: 8. The CDR3 DNA sequence: TGCGCCAGCAGCCCCACGGGACAGGGGGGTGCCGGGGAGCTGTTTTTT. Translation gives CASSPTGQGGAGELFF.

The gene calls are TRBV5-8 and TRBJ1-5, with 11 nucleotides matching TRBD1. Germline V CDR1 and CDR2: SGHTS, YDEGEE. The CDR3 totals 15 residues. V shed 3 bases, J shed 6 bases, and the junction held 5 bases outside the gene matches. Written as DNA, the CDR3 is TGTGCCAGCAGCTCGGGACAGGGGGTCGGTCAGCCCCAGCATTTT. Translation: CASSSGQGVGQPQHF. The whole variable domain, remainder taken from reference TRBV5-8 and TRBJ1-5, is EAGVTQSPTHLIKTRGQQATLRCSPISGHTSVYWYQQALGLGLQFLLWYDEGEERNRGNFPPRFSGRQFPNYSSELNVNALELEDSALYLCASSSGQGVGQPQHFGDGTRLSIL.

The count of this clone is one. The chain carries TRBV27 and TRBJ2-7; 10 bases are shared with TRBD1. This CDR3 contains 14 residues. After removal of 4 bases from V and 7 bases from J, the junction contained 7 bases not matched to a gene. Looked up from germline, CDR1 is MNHEY and CDR2 is SMNVEV (reference sequence). DNA for the CDR3: TGTGCCAGCAGTTCAGGACAGGGGGTATGGGAGCAGTACTTC. Translated: CASSSGQGVWEQYF.

A few counts support this clone. The chain links TRBV18 to TRBJ1-4; TRBD1 is a possible D gene (6 bases). The CDR3 covers 14 residues. Germline CDR1 reads KGHSH; CDR2 reads LQKENI. Trimming removed 3 bases from V and 6 bases from J, with 11 bases in between. CDR3 loop: CASSPAGVYEKLFF. The CDR3 nucleotides read TGTGCCAGCTCACCGGCAGGGGTCTATGAAAAACTGTTTTTT.

The chain uses TRBV14 and TRBJ2-5, with a weak D call TRBD1 (6 bases). Looked up from germline, CDR1 is SGHDN and CDR2 is FVKESK. The V end lost 1 base, the J end lost 3 bases, and 15 bases lay between the germline ends. The CDR3 consists of 16 residues. CDR3 sequence (DNA): TGTGCCAGCAGCCAAGTCCGTGGAACAGGGAAAGAGACCCAGTACTTC. This translates into CASSQVRGTGKETQYF.

This chain uses TRBV6-1 with TRBJ2-7; 9 bases fit TRBD1. The V gene's germline CDR1 is MNHNS and CDR2 SASEGT. The length of the CDR3 is 16 residues. The V and J ends lost 4 bases and 2 bases, in that order; junction bases with no gene match: 9. As DNA, the CDR3 is TGTGCCAGCAGTGGAGGACAGGGGAATTTCGCCTACGAGCAGTACTTC. Translating it yields CASSGGQGNFAYEQYF.

The J gene is TRBJ2-2, the V gene TRBV5-1; D ambiguous. V was cut by 0 bases and J by 6 bases, with 9 bases left in between. CDR1 is SGHRS, CDR2 YFSETQ, per germline. There are 14 residues in the CDR3. This CDR3 is CASSLDPRAGELFF. The CDR3 DNA is TGCGCCAGCAGCTTGGATCCGCGAGCCGGGGAGCTGTTTTTT.

The chain links TRBV7-8 to TRBJ2-3, with TRBD1 identical over 9 bases. The CDR3 length is 14 residues. Per the germline V gene, CDR1 is SGHVS and CDR2 is FQNEAQ. V was pared by 5 bases and J by 9 bases, with 9 bases of the junction left unmatched. This CDR3 is CASSPGQGSPTQYF. Here the CDR3 DNA reads TGTGCCAGCAGCCCGGGACAGGGTTCCCCCACGCAGTATTTT. Looking up the rest from reference TRBV7-8 and TRBJ2-3 gives the full variable domain: GAGVSQSPRYKVAKRGQDVALRCDPISGHVSLFWYQQALGQGPEFLTYFQNEAQLDKSGLPSDRFFAERPEGSVSTLKIQRTQQEDSAVYLCASSPGQGSPTQYFGPGTRLTVL.

This rearrangement joins TRBV5-1 to TRBJ2-7, with unresolved D. The V gene's germline CDR1 is SGHRS and CDR2 YFSETQ. Trimming cost V 0 bases and J 4 bases, with 11 bases left between them. The CDR3 has 14 residues. In DNA, the CDR3 is TGCGCCAGCAGCTTGGGGGTGGCAGCGTACGAGCAGTACTTC. Translation gives CASSLGVAAYEQYF. Full variable domain (missing parts from reference TRBV5-1 and TRBJ2-7): KAGVTQTPRYLIKTRGQQVTLSCSPISGHRSVSWYQQTPGQGLQFLFEYFSETQRNKGNFPGRFSGRQFSNSRSEMNVSTLELGDSALYLCASSLGVAAYEQYFGPGTRLTVT.

V and J are TRBV4-2 and TRBJ1-1; the match to TRBD1 covers 8 bases. The CDR3 is 18 residues long. V shed 0 bases and J 2 bases; nucleotides not matched to a gene: 11. Germline V gives CDR1 LGHNA, CDR2 YNFKEQ. The CDR3 DNA is TGTGCCAGCAGCCAAGAATTGGGCAGGGGGCTAGCCAACACTGAAGCTTTCTTT. Protein sequence: CASSQELGRGLANTEAFF.

V gene TRBV6-4 combines with J gene TRBJ2-3, with 10 bases fitting TRBD2. The CDR3 consists of 15 residues. CDR1 and CDR2 from the germline V gene are MRHNA and SNTAGT. V was clipped by 3 bases and J by 4 bases; unmatched bases: 4. The CDR3 DNA sequence: TGTGCCAGCAGTGAGCTAGCGGGAGCGCCAGATACGCAGTATTTT. Amino acids: CASSELAGAPDTQYF.

The chain links TRBV27 to TRBJ1-1, with D tentatively TRBD1 (5 bases). This CDR3 region has 16 residues. Germline V gene lookup returns CDR1 MNHEY and CDR2 SMNVEV (reference sequence). V lost 6 bases and J lost 3, with 20 bases in between. The CDR3 DNA is TGTGCCAGCAGCCCATCGGGGGGGTTTTGGGACACTGAAGCTTTCTTT. It translates to CASSPSGGFWDTEAFF.

This clone appeared once. The rearrangement uses TRBV2 and TRBJ2-1; possible D gene TRBD1, 5 bases. CDR3 length: 15 residues. Looked up from germline, CDR1 is SNHLY and CDR2 is FYNNEI. The ends were cut back, 8 bases at V and 4 bases at J, with 18 bases in the middle. The CDR3 DNA reads TGTGCCAGCGGGCCCCTGGACATGATTTACAATGAGCAGTTCTTC. Amino acid sequence: CASGPLDMIYNEQFF.

The rearrangement links TRBV5-4 to TRBJ1-2; TRBD1 might be the D (5 bases). Trimming removed 5 bases at V and 4 bases at J, with 15 bases between. The CDR3 has 14 amino acids. The germline gives CDR1 SGHNT, CDR2 YYREEE (reference sequence). CDR3 in DNA: TGTGCCAGCAGATCCCAGGGCGGGAGCTATGGCTACACCTTC. Its translation: CASRSQGGSYGYTF.

This rearrangement joins TRBV28 to TRBJ2-7; 8 nucleotides match TRBD1. The CDR3 loop spans 15 amino acids. Germline CDR1 is MDHEN and CDR2 is SYDVKM. V lost 8 bases and J lost 1; bases outside the gene matches: 10. The CDR3 region has the DNA TGTGCCAGCGGTGAGGGCAGGGGGCTGTCCTACGAGCAGTACTTC. Its translation: CASGEGRGLSYEQYF.

V is TRBV7-9 and J is TRBJ1-1, with 7 nucleotides matching TRBD1. The germline gives CDR1 SEHNR, CDR2 FQNEAQ (reference sequence). This CDR3 is 12 amino acids long. With V trimmed by 6 bases and J by 6 bases, 4 bases remained unmatched. CDR3 amino acids: CASRGDSAEAFF. As DNA, the CDR3 is TGTGCCAGCAGGGGGGACAGTGCTGAAGCTTTCTTT.

As for this clone: Given the absence of the conserved phenylalanine or tryptophan at the CDR3 end, a read error is likely. The chain recombines TRBV15 with TRBJ1-1; TRBD1 might be the D (6 bases). The CDR3 covers 14 residues. The V and J ends lost 0 bases and 4 bases respectively, with 9 bases between them. Germline values: CDR1 LNHNV, CDR2 YYDKDF (reference sequence). The CDR3 DNA reads as TGTGCCACCAGCAGAGACAGGGGCGGCACTGAAGCTTTCCTT. Its translation is CATSRDRGGTEAFL.

V and J are TRBV10-3 and TRBJ2-7, with 7 bases identical to TRBD1. V gave up 4 bases and J gave up 4 bases; unmatched junction bases: 7. The germline CDR1 and CDR2 sequences are ENHRY and SYGVKD. This CDR3 comprises 14 residues. This chain's CDR3 is CAISAPGDSYEQYF. The CDR3 region has the DNA TGTGCCATCAGTGCCCCCGGGGACAGTTACGAGCAGTACTTC.

CDR3 loop: CASSGGGAGTGELFF. CDR3 in DNA: TGTGCCAGCAGTGGAGGAGGGGCGGGCACCGGGGAGCTGTTTTTT. The V gene is TRBV28, the J gene TRBJ2-2; a weak D match, TRBD2 (6 bases). The CDR3 length is 15 residues. CDR1 and CDR2 (germline): MDHEN, SYDVKM. The V gene lost 5 bases and the J gene lost 4 bases, with 14 bases spanning the gap.

The chain is built from TRBV29-1 and TRBJ1-2; tentatively, D is TRBD1 (6 bases). CDR1 and CDR2 (germline): SQVTM, ANQGSEA. The CDR3 spans 14 residues. Trimming took 5 bases from V and 6 from J, leaving 19 bases between them. CDR3 loop: CSVFTGLRIHGYTF. Written as DNA, the CDR3 is TGCAGCGTTTTTACAGGGCTCCGTATCCATGGCTACACCTTC. The full variable domain, rest sourced from reference TRBV29-1 and TRBJ1-2, is SAVISQKPSRDICQRGTSLTIQCQVDSQVTMMFWYRQQPGQSLTLIATANQGSEATYESGFVIDKFPISRPNLTFSTLTVSNMSPEDSSIYLCSVFTGLRIHGYTFGSGTRLTVV.

This chain uses TRBV28 with TRBJ2-4; tentatively, D is TRBD2 (7 bases). This CDR3 contains 14 residues. In germline, CDR1 is MDHEN, CDR2 SYDVKM. The V end was cut by 1 base, the J end by 9 bases, with 13 bases between. In DNA form, the CDR3 reads TGTGCCAGCAGTTTATTAGCAGGGGAGGGCATTCAGTACTTC. It yields the protein CASSLLAGEGIQYF.

This clone was recorded once. V usage is TRBV5-1 and J usage is TRBJ2-1; no clear D gene. Germline CDR1 reads SGHRS; CDR2 reads YFSETQ. The CDR3 consists of 12 residues. The V and J ends lost 1 base and 8 bases respectively, with 7 bases between them. CDR3 loop: CASSLPRDEQFF. DNA for the CDR3: TGCGCCAGCAGCTTGCCTCGCGATGAGCAGTTCTTC.

About this clone: Compared with germline, one end of the junction differs, possibly owing to a read error. The gene calls are TRBV2 and TRBJ2-5; a possible D gene is TRBD2 (6 bases). Germline-derived CDR1 and CDR2 are SNHLY and FYNNEI. The CDR3 is 13 amino acids. The CDR3 DNA sequence: TGTGCCAGCAGCGAAGGGAGGCAAGAGACCCAGTACTTC. Translated: CASSEGRQETQYF.

A single count supports this clone. The chain employs TRBV19 and TRBJ1-2; no firm D call. Per the germline V gene, CDR1 is LNHDA and CDR2 is SQIVND (reference sequence). Trimming cost V 6 bases and J 2 bases, with 16 bases left between them. The length of the CDR3 is 15 residues. The CDR3 bases are TGTGCCAGTAGCCCCCTTCCACTCCTGAACTATGGCTACACCTTC. Encoded protein: CASSPLPLLNYGYTF.

The chain uses TRBV28 and TRBJ1-3; D perhaps matches TRBD1 (6 bases). CDR1 MDHEN and CDR2 SYDVKM come from the germline V gene. This CDR3 region has 16 residues. Trimming left V 5 bases short and J 2 bases short, with 16 bases between. Written as DNA, the CDR3 is TGTGCCAGCAGTAAGGCGACAGGACCTGCTGGAAACACCATATATTTT. This encodes CASSKATGPAGNTIYF.

This clone has just a few counts. The genes are TRBV19 and TRBJ1-3; 10 nucleotides line up with TRBD1. Germline-derived CDR1 and CDR2 are LNHDA and SQIVND (reference sequence). The trim removed 4 bases at V and 2 bases at J, leaving 5 bases unmatched. The CDR3 is 16 amino acids. The CDR3 DNA is TGTGCCAGTAGTACCACCGGACAGGGGGCTGGAAACACCATATATTTT. Amino acid sequence: CASSTTGQGAGNTIYF.

J is TRBJ2-3 and V is TRBV9; TRBD1 agrees at 9 bases. V gave up 0 bases and J gave up 4 bases; unmatched junction bases: 6. CDR1 and CDR2 (germline): SGDLS, YYNGEE. The CDR3 runs 16 residues. The chain's CDR3 is CASSVVTGGWADTQYF. In DNA form, the CDR3 reads TGTGCCAGCAGCGTAGTTACAGGGGGCTGGGCAGATACGCAGTATTTT.

The chain employs TRBV28 and TRBJ2-7; 12 bases align to TRBD2. Germline V gene lookup returns CDR1 MDHEN and CDR2 SYDVKM. The CDR3 sequence is 16 residues long. V was pared by 4 bases and J by 2 bases, with 6 bases of the junction left unmatched. DNA for the CDR3: TGTGCCAGCAGTTCCTTGACTAGCGGGGGACCCTACGAGCAGTACTTC. Translation gives CASSSLTSGGPYEQYF. The entire variable domain, with the rest obtained from reference TRBV28 and TRBJ2-7, is as follows: DVKVTQSSRYLVKRTGEKVFLECVQDMDHENMFWYRQDPGLGLRLIYFSYDVKMKEKGDIPEGYSVSREKKERFSLILESASTNQTSMYLCASSSLTSGGPYEQYFGPGTRLTVT.

The chain employs TRBV27 and TRBJ1-3; a possible D gene is TRBD1 (5 bases). This CDR3 comprises 17 residues. V lost 5 bases and J 0 bases, leaving 17 bases between the germline ends. CDR1 is MNHEY and CDR2 is SMNVEV in the germline V gene (reference sequence). The CDR3 region is CASSLPLTAFSGNTIYF. Here the CDR3 DNA reads TGTGCCAGCAGTCTCCCCTTGACAGCCTTCTCTGGAAACACCATATATTTT.